This T cell receptor beta chain was sequenced in a study of circulating CD8 cells and anti-PD-1 response in melanoma. From live CD3+CD8+TCRalphabeta+ cells, four PD-1 and/or TIGIT subsets were sorted. The germline V gene encodes CDR1 MNHEY and CDR2 SMNVEV (reference sequence). The CDR3 totals 15 residues. Germline trimming cut 6 bases from V and 2 bases from J; bases unmatched to any gene: 3. Study conclusions and caveats: DNEG was most diverse; TIGIT repertoires were least diverse.

TCR libraries were prepared from roughly 14 ng of total RNA with the QIAseq Immune Repertoire TCR panel. Each CDR3 protein gets one entry after TCRdb re-called the reads with MiXCR. The top ten clones hold roughly 14% of a sample with approximately 560 distinct CDR3 sequences, around 6.3% of them seen once. This clonotype is large by share. The antigen is not known. V is TRBV27 and J is TRBJ2-1; 11 bases line up with TRBD2. The origin of this receptor is a human donor with melanoma. The sample in question was CD8+ T cells from PBMCs, obtained at baseline or after one month of anti-PD-1 therapy (not recorded which). The CDR3 DNA sequence: TGTGCCAGCAGGACACTAGCGGGGGCCTACAATGAGCAGTTCTTC. Amino acids: CASRTLAGAYNEQFF.